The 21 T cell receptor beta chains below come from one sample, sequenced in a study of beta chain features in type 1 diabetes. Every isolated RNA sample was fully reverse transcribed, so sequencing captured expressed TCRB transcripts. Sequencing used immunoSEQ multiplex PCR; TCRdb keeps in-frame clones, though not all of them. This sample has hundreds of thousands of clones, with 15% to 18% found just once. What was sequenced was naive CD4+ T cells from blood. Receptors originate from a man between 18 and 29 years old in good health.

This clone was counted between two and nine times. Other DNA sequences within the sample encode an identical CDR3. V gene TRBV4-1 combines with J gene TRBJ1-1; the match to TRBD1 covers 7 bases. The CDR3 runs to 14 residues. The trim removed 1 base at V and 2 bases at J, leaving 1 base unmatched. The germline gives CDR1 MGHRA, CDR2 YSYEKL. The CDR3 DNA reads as TGCGCCAGCAGCCAAGGACAGGGAAACACTGAAGCTTTCTTT. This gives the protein CASSQGQGNTEAFF.

The DNA for the CDR3 is TGTGCCACCAGCAGGACCGGGACAGGGGACAACGAGCAGTACTTC. Translating gives CATSRTGTGDNEQYF. The V gene is TRBV15, the J gene TRBJ2-7; 10 nucleotides line up with TRBD1. The V gene end was trimmed by 3 bases and the J gene end by 5 bases; junction bases not matched to a gene: 7. The CDR3 length is 15 residues. In germline, CDR1 is LNHNV, CDR2 YYDKDF (reference sequence).

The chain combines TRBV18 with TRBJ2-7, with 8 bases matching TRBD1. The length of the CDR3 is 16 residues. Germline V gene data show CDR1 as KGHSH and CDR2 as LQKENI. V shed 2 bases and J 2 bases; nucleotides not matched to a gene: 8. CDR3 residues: CASSPKSGGRAYEQYF. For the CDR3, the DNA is TGTGCCAGCTCACCAAAATCAGGGGGCAGAGCCTACGAGCAGTACTTC.

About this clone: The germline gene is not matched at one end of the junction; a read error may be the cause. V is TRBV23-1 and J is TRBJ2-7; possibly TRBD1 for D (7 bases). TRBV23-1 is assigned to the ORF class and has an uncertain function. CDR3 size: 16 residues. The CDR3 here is CASSQDRRDSPPLSQF. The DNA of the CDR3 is TGCGCCAGCAGTCAAGATAGGAGGGACAGTCCACCCCTTTCGCAGTTC.

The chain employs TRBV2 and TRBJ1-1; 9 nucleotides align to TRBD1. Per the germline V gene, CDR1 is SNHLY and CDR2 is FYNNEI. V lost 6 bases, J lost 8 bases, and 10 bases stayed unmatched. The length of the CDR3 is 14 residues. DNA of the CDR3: TGTGCCAGCAGGGGGGACAGGGTGGGTTCGGAAGCTTTCTTT. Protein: CASRGDRVGSEAFF.

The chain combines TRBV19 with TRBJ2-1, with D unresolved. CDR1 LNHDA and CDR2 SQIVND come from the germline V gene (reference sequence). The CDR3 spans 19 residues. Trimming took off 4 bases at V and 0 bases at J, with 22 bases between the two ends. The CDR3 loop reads CASSTALPLAVFSYNEQFF. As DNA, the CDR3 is TGTGCCAGTAGTACCGCACTACCACTGGCGGTGTTCTCCTACAATGAGCAGTTCTTC.

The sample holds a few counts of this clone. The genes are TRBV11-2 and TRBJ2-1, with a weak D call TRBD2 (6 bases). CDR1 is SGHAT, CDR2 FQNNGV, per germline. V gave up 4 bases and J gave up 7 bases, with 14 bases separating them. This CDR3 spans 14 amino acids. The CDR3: CASSSEPGRNEQFF. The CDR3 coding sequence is TGTGCCAGCAGCTCCGAGCCGGGGAGGAATGAGCAGTTCTTC.

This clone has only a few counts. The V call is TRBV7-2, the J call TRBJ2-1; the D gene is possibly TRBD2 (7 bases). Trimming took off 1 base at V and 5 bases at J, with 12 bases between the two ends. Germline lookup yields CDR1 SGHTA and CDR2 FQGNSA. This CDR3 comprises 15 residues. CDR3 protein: CASSLDGGPNNEQFF. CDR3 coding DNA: TGTGCCAGCAGCTTAGACGGGGGGCCCAACAATGAGCAGTTCTTC. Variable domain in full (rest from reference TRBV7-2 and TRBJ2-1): GAGVSQSPSNKVTEKGKDVELRCDPISGHTALYWYRQSLGQGLEFLIYFQGNSAPDKSGLPSDRFSAERTGGSVSTLTIQRTQQEDSAVYLCASSLDGGPNNEQFFGPGTRLTVL.

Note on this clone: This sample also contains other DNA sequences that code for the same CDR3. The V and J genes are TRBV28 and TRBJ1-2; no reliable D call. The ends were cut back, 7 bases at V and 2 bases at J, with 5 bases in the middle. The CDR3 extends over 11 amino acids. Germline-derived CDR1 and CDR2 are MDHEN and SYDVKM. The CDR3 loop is CASTGNYGYTF. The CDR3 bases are TGTGCCAGCACGGGGAACTATGGCTACACCTTC.

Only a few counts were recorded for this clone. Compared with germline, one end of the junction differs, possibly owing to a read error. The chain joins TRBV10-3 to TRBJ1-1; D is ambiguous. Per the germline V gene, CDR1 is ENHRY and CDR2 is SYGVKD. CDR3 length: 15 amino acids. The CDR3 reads CASSYSRDRNTEAFF. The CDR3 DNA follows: TGTGCCAGCAGTTACTCTAGGGATCGGAACACTGAAGCTTTCTTT.

The CDR3 DNA follows: TGTGCCAGCAGACTTAGACAGGGAAGGAGGCACGAGCAGTACTTC. Protein: CASRLRQGRRHEQYF. The chain couples TRBV5-6 to TRBJ2-5, with 7 bases fitting TRBD1. The J call may be wrong; the DNA end is better matched by TRBJ2-7. The CDR3 loop spans 15 amino acids. In germline, CDR1 is SGHDT, CDR2 YYEEEE.

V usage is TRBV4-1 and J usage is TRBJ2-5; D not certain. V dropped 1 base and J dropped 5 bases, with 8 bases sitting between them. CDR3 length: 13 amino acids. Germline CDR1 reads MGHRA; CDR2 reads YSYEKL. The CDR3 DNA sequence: TGCGCCAGCAGCCAAGCTAGAACGGAGACCCAGTACTTC. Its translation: CASSQARTETQYF.

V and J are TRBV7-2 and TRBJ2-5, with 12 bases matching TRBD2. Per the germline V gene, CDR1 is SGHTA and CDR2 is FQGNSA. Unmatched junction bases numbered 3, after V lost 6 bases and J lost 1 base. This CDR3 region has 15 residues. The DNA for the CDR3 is TGTGCCAGCAGAAAGACTAGCGGGGGCCAAGAGACCCAGTACTTC. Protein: CASRKTSGGQETQYF.

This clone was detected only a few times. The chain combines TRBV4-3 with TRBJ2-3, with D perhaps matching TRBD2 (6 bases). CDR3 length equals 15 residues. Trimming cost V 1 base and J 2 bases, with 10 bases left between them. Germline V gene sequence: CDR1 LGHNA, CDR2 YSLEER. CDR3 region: CASSQVADTTDTQYF. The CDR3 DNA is TGCGCCAGCAGCCAAGTAGCGGACACCACAGATACGCAGTATTTT.

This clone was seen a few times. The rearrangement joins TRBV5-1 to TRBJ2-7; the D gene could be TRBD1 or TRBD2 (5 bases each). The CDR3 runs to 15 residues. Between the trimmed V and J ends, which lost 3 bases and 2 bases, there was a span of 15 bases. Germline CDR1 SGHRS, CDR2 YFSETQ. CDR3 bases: TGCGCCAGCAGCTCGATAGGGACGTCTCCCTACGAGCAGTACTTC. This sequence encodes CASSSIGTSPYEQYF.

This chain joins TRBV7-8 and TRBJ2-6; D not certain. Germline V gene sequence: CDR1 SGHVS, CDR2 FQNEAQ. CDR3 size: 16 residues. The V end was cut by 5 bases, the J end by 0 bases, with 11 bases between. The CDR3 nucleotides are TGTGCCAGCAGCCTAGGACGGATCTCTGGGGCCAACGTCCTGACTTTC. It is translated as CASSLGRISGANVLTF.

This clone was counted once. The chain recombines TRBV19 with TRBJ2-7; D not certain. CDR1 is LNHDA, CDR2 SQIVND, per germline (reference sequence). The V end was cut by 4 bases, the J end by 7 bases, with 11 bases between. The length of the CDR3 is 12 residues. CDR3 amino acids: CASSNPKLEQYF. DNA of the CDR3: TGTGCCAGTAGTAACCCTAAGCTGGAGCAGTACTTC.

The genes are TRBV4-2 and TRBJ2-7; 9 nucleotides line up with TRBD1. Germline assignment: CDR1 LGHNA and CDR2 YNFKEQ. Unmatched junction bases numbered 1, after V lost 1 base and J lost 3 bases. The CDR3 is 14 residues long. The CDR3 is CASSQGTGVYEQYF. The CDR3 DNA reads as TGTGCCAGCAGCCAAGGGACAGGGGTCTACGAGCAGTACTTC.

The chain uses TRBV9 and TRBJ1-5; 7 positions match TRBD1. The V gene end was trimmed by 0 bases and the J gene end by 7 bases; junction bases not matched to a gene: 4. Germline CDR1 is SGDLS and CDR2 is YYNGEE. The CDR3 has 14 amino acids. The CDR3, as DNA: TGTGCCAGCAGCGTAGAGGGGGCTCGACAGCCCCAGCATTTT. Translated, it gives CASSVEGARQPQHF. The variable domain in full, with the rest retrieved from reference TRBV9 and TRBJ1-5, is DSGVTQTPKHLITATGQRVTLRCSPRSGDLSVYWYQQSLDQGLQFLIQYYNGEERAKGNILERFSAQQFPDLHSELNLSSLELGDSALYFCASSVEGARQPQHFGDGTRLSIL.

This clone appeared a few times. The CDR3 DNA is TGCAGCGTTGAAGAGGGGCCAGGGGGCTACGAGCAGTACTTC. This sequence encodes CSVEEGPGGYEQYF. The chain carries TRBV29-1 and TRBJ2-7, with TRBD1 matching over 7 bases. With V trimmed by 0 bases and J by 3 bases, 5 bases remained unmatched. Germline assignment: CDR1 SQVTM and CDR2 ANQGSEA. CDR3 length equals 14 residues.

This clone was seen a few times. CDR3 amino acids: CSARQGQGYTF. DNA for the CDR3: TGCAGTGCTAGACAGGGGCAAGGCTACACCTTC. This chain links TRBV20-1 with TRBJ1-2; D is perhaps TRBD1 (6 bases). CDR3 length: 11 amino acids. Germline CDR1 and CDR2: DFQATT and SNEGSKA (reference sequence). V shed 2 bases and J shed 8 bases, with 9 bases lying between them.